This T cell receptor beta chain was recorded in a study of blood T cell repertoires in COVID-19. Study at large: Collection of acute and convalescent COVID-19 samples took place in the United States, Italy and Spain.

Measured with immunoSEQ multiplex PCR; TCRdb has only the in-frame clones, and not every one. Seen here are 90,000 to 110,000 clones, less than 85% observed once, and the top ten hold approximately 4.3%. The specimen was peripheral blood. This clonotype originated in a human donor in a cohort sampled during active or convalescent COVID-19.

The CDR3 loop reads CASIVQGSNQPQHF. The CDR3 nucleotides read TGTGCCAGCATCGTACAGGGAAGCAATCAGCCCCAGCATTTT. This rearrangement joins TRBV28 to TRBJ1-5; tentative D call: TRBD1 (6 bases). The CDR3 is 14 residues long. Trimming removed 7 bases at V and 1 base at J, with 11 bases between. Germline V gene data show CDR1 as MDHEN and CDR2 as SYDVKM.